A selection of T cell receptor beta chains follows, all from one sample in a study of CD8+CD57+ T cells in acquired aplastic anemia. TCRdb ran MiXCR on the reads and lists one entry per CDR3 protein. The table records roughly 420,000 distinct CDR3 sequences, just under 70% of them present only once. Sequencing was done on a sample of sorted CD4+, CD8+, or CD8+CD57+ T cells (not recorded which) from PBMCs. All receptors come from a human donor in good health, serving as a control. The CDR3 runs from the conserved cysteine through the conserved F or W. Each record gives: V gene, D gene, CDR3 length, J gene, clone size, CDR3 protein, CDR3 DNA. The D gene is left open where the match is weak. Some rows have no size entry. The others give once, few or many, or a class for an expanded clone.

TRBV7-9	TRBD1	16	TRBJ2-2	few	CASREGQAGNTGELFF	TGTGCCAGCAGAGAAGGACAGGCTGGGAACACCGGGGAGCTGTTTTTT
TRBV20-1	TRBD1	16	TRBJ1-5	many	CSATQGQGISDQPQHF	TGCAGTGCTACCCAGGGACAGGGTATTTCCGATCAGCCCCAGCATTTT
TRBV20-1	TRBD2	14	TRBJ2-7	.	CSARLGTSPYEQYF	TGCAGTGCTAGACTTGGGACTAGCCCCTACGAGCAGTACTTC
TRBV7-3	.	13	TRBJ1-1	once	CASSLASRFCAFF	TGCGCCAGCAGCTTGGCAAGTCGGTTCTGTGCTTTCTTT
TRBV7-8	TRBD2	16	TRBJ2-5	.	CASSLGGALAGGLQYF	TGTGCCAGCAGCTTAGGAGGGGCCTTAGCGGGGGGCCTCCAGTACTTC
TRBV7-2	.	14	TRBJ2-3	.	CASSGEQGSDTQYF	TGTGCCAGCAGCGGAGAACAGGGCTCAGATACGCAGTATTTT
TRBV15	.	16	TRBJ2-3	.	CATSGRQAVSTDTQYF	TGTGCCACCAGCGGTCGACAGGCTGTGAGCACAGATACGCAGTATTTT
TRBV7-8	.	14	TRBJ2-1	once	CASSLDRAINERSF	TGTGCCAGCAGCTTAGACAGGGCCATCAATGAGCGGTCCTTC
TRBV7-8	.	15	TRBJ1-5	.	CASSLATAPGGTQHF	TGTGCCAGCAGCTTGGCGACCGCCCCTGGAGGTACGCAGCATTTT
TRBV7-4	.	15	TRBJ1-6	.	CASRPVRRTARGPHF	TGTGCCAGCAGGCCAGTGCGTCGAACGGCTCGGGGACCACACTTT
TRBV7-2	.	15	TRBJ2-1	many	CASSLAHNRVDEQFF	TGTGCCAGCAGCTTGGCACATAACAGGGTGGATGAGCAGTTCTTC
TRBV20-1	TRBD1	17	TRBJ1-1	.	CSASGVDRDVENTEAFF	TGCAGTGCTAGTGGGGTAGACAGGGATGTGGAGAACACTGAAGCTTTCTTT
TRBV15	.	14	TRBJ1-2	.	CATSDDRRYYGYTF	TGTGCCACCAGCGATGACAGGAGGTACTATGGCTACACCTTC
TRBV5-1	.	12	TRBJ2-7	.	CASGLKGNEQYF	TGCGCCAGCGGCTTAAAAGGGAACGAGCAGTACTTC
TRBV5-1	.	16	TRBJ1-2	.	CATSLEGSKYSYGYTF	TGTGCCACCAGCTTAGAGGGCAGCAAGTATAGCTATGGCTACACCTTC
TRBV29-1	.	13	TRBJ2-5	.	CSVRTGGGATQYF	TGCAGCGTTAGGACAGGCGGAGGGGCGACCCAGTACTTC
TRBV7-2	.	14	TRBJ2-5	.	CASSMGLLNETQYF	TGTGCCAGCAGTATGGGACTGCTCAATGAGACCCAGTACTTC
TRBV2	.	16	TRBJ1-1	many	CASSEDGRGGWTEAFF	TGTGCCAGCAGTGAAGATGGCCGTGGGGGATGGACTGAAGCTTTCTTT
TRBV7-2	.	17	TRBJ2-6	.	CASSLEAGNTGANVLTF	TGTGCCAGCAGCTTAGAGGCAGGGAACACCGGGGCCAACGTCCTGACTTTC
TRBV7-8	.	14	TRBJ1-1	.	CASSSTGTGTEVFF	TGTGCCAGCAGCAGTACAGGCACAGGGACTGAAGTCTTCTTT
TRBV2	TRBD2	13	TRBJ2-7	.	CASSRTRLYEEYF	TGTGCCAGCAGCCGGACTAGGCTCTACGAGGAGTACTTC
TRBV2	.	13	TRBJ1-2	few	CASSVTANYGYTF	TGTGCCAGCAGTGTGACAGCTAACTATGGCTACACCTTC
TRBV7-6	TRBD1	16	TRBJ2-5	.	CATSDRVVGQGETQYF	TGTGCCACCAGCGACAGGGTGGTGGGCCAAGGGGAGACCCAGTACTTC
TRBV2	.	14	TRBJ1-1	.	CASSWSGMNTEAFF	TGTGCCAGCAGCTGGAGTGGTATGAACACCGAAGCTTTCTTT
TRBV7-2	.	15	TRBJ2-7	.	CASSEEQRISYELYF	TGTGCCAGCAGCGAGGAACAGCGAATATCCTACGAGCTATACTTC
TRBV4-2	TRBD2	14	TRBJ2-5	few	CASSQGLRGGAQYF	TGTGCCAGCAGCCAAGGGTTGCGGGGGGGGGCCCAGTACTTC
TRBV20-1	.	10	TRBJ2-3	.	CSARIGTQYF	TGCAGTGCTAGAATTGGTACGCAGTATTTT
TRBV15	TRBD2	14	TRBJ2-5	.	CATSRDEGGETQYF	TGTGCCACCAGCAGAGATGAGGGAGGGGAGACCCAGTACTTC
TRBV5-8	.	15	TRBJ1-6	.	CASSPHWGDNSPLHF	TGCGCCAGCAGCCCACACTGGGGGGACAATTCACCCCTCCACTTT
TRBV10-3	.	16	TRBJ2-3	few	CASSLSGNASTDTQYF	TGTGCCAGCAGTTTATCTGGCAACGCTAGCACAGATACGCAGTATTTT
TRBV6-5	.	18	TRBJ1-2	few	CASSPVKEGRSSNYGYTF	TGTGCCAGCAGTCCAGTAAAAGAGGGTCGCTCCTCTAACTATGGCTACACCTTC
TRBV2	.	14	TRBJ2-7	once	CASSLKAGDYEKYF	TGTGCCAGCAGCTTAAAGGCAGGGGACTACGAGAAGTACTTC
TRBV7-2	.	14	TRBJ2-3	.	CASSLAVASTAAYF	TGTGCCAGCAGCTTAGCCGTGGCTAGTACTGCCGCGTACTTT
TRBV20-1	TRBD1	14	TRBJ2-3	.	CSATGQGGTDTQYF	TGCAGTGCCACGGGACAGGGGGGCACAGATACGCAGTATTTT
TRBV9	.	16	TRBJ1-6	.	CASSVEDGNTNYTLHF	TGTGCCAGCAGCGTAGAGGACGGGAATACGAATTACACCCTCCACTTT
TRBV5-1	.	17	TRBJ1-3	.	CASSGGGGGLAGNTIYF	TGCGCCAGCAGCGGAGGAGGGGGTGGTTTAGCCGGAAACACCATATATTTT
TRBV7-9	.	15	TRBJ1-4	.	CASSLGRQRETQYFF	TGTGCCAGCAGCTTAGGCCGCCAGCGAGAGACCCAGTACTTTTTT
TRBV9	TRBD1	15	TRBJ1-2	many	CASSVGDRGGYGYTF	TGTGCCAGCAGCGTAGGGGACAGGGGAGGCTATGGCTACACCTTC
TRBV6-6	TRBD1	14	TRBJ2-5	many	CASSYGQGGETQYF	TGTGCCAGCAGTTACGGACAGGGCGGGGAGACCCAGTACTTC
TRBV19	.	15	TRBJ1-1	many	CASTHGRDWNTEAFF	TGTGCCAGTACTCACGGGCGGGACTGGAACACTGAAGCTTTCTTT
TRBV10-1	TRBD1	16	TRBJ1-4	.	CASSGQGGTTNEKLFF	TGCGCCAGCAGTGGACAGGGGGGGACAACTAATGAAAAACTGTTTTTT
TRBV6-2/TRBV6-3	.	16	TRBJ1-3	few	CASSYHPMISGNTIYF	TGTGCCAGCAGTTACCATCCCATGATCTCCGGAAACACCATATATTTT
TRBV7-9	TRBD2	15	TRBJ2-7	.	CASSLGGLASSQQYF	TGTGCCAGCAGCTTAGGGGGACTAGCGAGCTCACAGCAGTACTTC
TRBV7-3	.	13	TRBJ1-1	.	CASSRPSQTEAFF	TGTGCCAGCAGCAGGCCCTCTCAGACTGAAGCTTTCTTT
TRBV11-2	TRBD2	13	TRBJ2-5	many	CASSFGLAETQYF	TGTGCCAGCAGCTTCGGACTAGCGGAGACCCAGTACTTC
TRBV7-6	.	14	TRBJ2-1	.	CASSAPRGVAYSAF	TGTGCCAGCAGCGCCCCCAGGGGGGTTGCCTACTCGGCTTTC
TRBV12-3/TRBV12-4	.	12	TRBJ1-6	once	CASSSLASPLHF	TGTGCCAGCAGTTCTCTGGCATCACCGCTCCACTTT
TRBV10-2	TRBD2	15	TRBJ2-1	few	CASTDNGGAGNEQFF	TGCGCCAGCACCGATAACGGGGGGGCCGGAAATGAGCAGTTCTTC
TRBV7-2	.	17	TRBJ2-3	.	CASSLGNSGAARDTQYF	TGTGCCAGCAGCTTAGGAAATTCGGGCGCAGCGCGGGATACGCAGTATTTT
TRBV7-9	TRBD1	13	TRBJ2-5	.	CASSEGARETQYF	TGTGCCAGCAGCGAGGGGGCAAGGGAGACCCAGTACTTC
TRBV9	.	15	TRBJ1-6	.	CASSLQGQHNSPLHF	TGTGCCAGCAGCCTACAAGGACAGCATAATTCGCCCCTCCACTTT
TRBV5-8	.	14	TRBJ1-4	many	CASSLVGQNEKLFF	TGTGCCAGCAGCTTGGTGGGCCAGAATGAAAAACTGTTTTTT
TRBV12-3/TRBV12-4	.	15	TRBJ2-2	many	CASSLIWGDPGELFF	TGTGCCAGCAGTTTAATATGGGGGGATCCCGGGGAGCTGTTTTTT
TRBV29-1	.	12	TRBJ1-1	few	CSLWPRNSEAFF	TGCAGCTTATGGCCTCGTAACTCTGAAGCTTTCTTT